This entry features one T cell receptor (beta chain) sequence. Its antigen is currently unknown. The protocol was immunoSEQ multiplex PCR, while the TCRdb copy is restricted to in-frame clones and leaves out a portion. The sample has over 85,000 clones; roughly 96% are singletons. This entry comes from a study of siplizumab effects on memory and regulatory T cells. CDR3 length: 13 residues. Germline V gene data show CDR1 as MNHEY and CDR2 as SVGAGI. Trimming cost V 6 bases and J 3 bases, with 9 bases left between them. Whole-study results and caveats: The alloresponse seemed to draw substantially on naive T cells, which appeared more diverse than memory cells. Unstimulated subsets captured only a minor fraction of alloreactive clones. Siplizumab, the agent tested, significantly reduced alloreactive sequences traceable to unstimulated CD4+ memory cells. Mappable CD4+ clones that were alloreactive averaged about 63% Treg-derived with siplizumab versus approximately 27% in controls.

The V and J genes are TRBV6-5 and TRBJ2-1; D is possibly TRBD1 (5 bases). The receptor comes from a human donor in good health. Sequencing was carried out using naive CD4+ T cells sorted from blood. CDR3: CASRGPLYNEQFF. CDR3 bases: TGTGCCAGCAGGGGGCCCCTCTACAATGAGCAGTTCTTC.